Only a few counts were recorded for the clone carrying this T cell receptor beta chain. The antigen remains undetermined. CDR1 and CDR2 from the germline V gene are ENHRY and SYGVKD. The length of the CDR3 is 13 residues. The V gene end was trimmed by 4 bases and the J gene end by 5 bases; junction bases not matched to a gene: 5. TCRdb fed the RT-PCR reads into MiXCR, producing one record per CDR3 protein. The sample lists about 580,000 distinct CDR3 sequences, roughly 15% occurring once. This sample is drawn from a study of response to subunit inactivated influenza vaccine. Regarding the study as a whole: With each seasonal influenza vaccination, the authors suggested, few new T cells are recruited.

The sample consisted of PBMCs from blood, taken 11 to 12 days after vaccination. The TCR sequence derives from a man over 45 who received an inactivated influenza vaccine. This rearrangement joins TRBV10-3 to TRBJ2-7, with 7 bases matching TRBD2. CDR3 in amino acids: CAISAEAGNEQYF. The DNA for the CDR3 is TGTGCCATCAGTGCCGAAGCGGGAAACGAGCAGTACTTC.